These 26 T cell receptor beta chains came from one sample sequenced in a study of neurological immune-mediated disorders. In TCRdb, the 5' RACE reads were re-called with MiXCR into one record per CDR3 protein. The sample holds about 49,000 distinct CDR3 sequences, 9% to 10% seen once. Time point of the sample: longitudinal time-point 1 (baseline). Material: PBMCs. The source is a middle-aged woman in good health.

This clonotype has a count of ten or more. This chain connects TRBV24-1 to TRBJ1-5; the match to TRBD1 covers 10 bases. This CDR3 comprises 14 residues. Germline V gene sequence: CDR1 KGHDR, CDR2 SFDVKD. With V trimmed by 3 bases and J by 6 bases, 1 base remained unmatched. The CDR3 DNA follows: TGTGCCACCAGTGATGGACAGGGGGTTCAGCCCCAGCATTTT. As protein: CATSDGQGVQPQHF.

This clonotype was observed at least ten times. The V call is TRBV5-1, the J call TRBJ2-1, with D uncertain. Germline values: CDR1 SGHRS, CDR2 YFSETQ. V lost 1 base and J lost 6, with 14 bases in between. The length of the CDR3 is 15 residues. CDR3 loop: CASSLQHLDSNEQFF. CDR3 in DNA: TGCGCCAGCAGCTTGCAGCACCTTGATAGCAATGAGCAGTTCTTC.

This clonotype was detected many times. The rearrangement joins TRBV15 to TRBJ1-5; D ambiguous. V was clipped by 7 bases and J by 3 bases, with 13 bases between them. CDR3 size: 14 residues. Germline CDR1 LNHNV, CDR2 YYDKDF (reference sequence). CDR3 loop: CATTLGLDNQPQHF. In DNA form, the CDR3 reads TGTGCCACCACCTTGGGCCTCGACAATCAGCCCCAGCATTTT.

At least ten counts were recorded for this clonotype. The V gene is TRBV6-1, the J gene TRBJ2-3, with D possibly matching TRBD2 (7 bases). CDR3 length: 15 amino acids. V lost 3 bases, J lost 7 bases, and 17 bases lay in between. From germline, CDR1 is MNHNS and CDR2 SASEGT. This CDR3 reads CASSEERGRGNTQYF. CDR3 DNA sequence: TGTGCCAGCAGTGAGGAGCGGGGAAGGGGGAATACGCAGTATTTT.

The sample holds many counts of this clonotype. CDR3 bases: TGTGCCAGCAGTGCCACCGCTTCTAGCATGCAGTACTTC. This translates into CASSATASSMQYF. The chain is built from TRBV6-2 or TRBV6-3 and TRBJ2-7, with a weak D call TRBD2 (5 bases). The CDR3 spans 13 residues. From germline, CDR1 is MNHEY and CDR2 SVGEGT. Between the trimmed V and J ends, which lost 5 bases and 9 bases, there was a span of 17 bases.

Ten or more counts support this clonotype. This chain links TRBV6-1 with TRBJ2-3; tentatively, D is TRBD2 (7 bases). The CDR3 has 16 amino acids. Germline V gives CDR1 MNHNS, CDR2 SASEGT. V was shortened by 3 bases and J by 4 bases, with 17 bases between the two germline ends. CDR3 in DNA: TGTGCCAGCAGTGACTTCACGGGGGGCGGATCAGATACGCAGTATTTT. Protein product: CASSDFTGGGSDTQYF.

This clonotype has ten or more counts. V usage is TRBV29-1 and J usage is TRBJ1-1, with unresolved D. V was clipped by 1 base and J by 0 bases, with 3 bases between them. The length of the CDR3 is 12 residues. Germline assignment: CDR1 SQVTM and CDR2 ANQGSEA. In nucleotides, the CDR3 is TGCAGCGTTGAAGTCCTGAACACTGAAGCTTTCTTT. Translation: CSVEVLNTEAFF.

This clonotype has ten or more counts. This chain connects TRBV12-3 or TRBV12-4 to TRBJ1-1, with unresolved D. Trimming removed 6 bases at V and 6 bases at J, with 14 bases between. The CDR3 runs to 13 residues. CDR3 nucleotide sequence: TGTGCCAGCAGCCCCGGACCGGCAGCTGAAGCTTTCTTT. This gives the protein CASSPGPAAEAFF.

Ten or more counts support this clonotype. Here the CDR3 DNA reads TGTGCCAGCAGTGACTCCCGGACAGGGGGTCATGGCTACACCTTC. Protein sequence: CASSDSRTGGHGYTF. The chain recombines TRBV6-4 with TRBJ1-2; 10 nucleotides line up with TRBD1. CDR3 length: 15 residues. The ends lost 0 bases at V and 6 bases at J; junction bases unmatched: 4. The germline CDR1 and CDR2 sequences are MRHNA and SNTAGT.

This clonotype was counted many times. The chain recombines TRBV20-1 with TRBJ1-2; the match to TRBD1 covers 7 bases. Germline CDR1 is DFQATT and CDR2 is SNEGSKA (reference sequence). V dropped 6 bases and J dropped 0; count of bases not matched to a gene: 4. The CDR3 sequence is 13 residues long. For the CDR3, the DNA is TGCAGTGCCCGACAGGGCTCTAACTATGGCTACACCTTC. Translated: CSARQGSNYGYTF.

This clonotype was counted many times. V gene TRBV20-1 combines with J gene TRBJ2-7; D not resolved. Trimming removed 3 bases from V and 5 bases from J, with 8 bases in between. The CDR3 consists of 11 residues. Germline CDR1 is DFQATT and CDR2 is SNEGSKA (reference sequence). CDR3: CSARSVDEQYF. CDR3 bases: TGCAGTGCTAGGTCGGTCGACGAGCAGTACTTC.

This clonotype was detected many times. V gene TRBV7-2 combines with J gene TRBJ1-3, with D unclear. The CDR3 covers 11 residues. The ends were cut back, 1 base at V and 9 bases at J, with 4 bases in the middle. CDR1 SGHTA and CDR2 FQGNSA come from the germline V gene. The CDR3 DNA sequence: TGTGCCAGCAGCTTAGATCGCACCATATATTTT. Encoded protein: CASSLDRTIYF.

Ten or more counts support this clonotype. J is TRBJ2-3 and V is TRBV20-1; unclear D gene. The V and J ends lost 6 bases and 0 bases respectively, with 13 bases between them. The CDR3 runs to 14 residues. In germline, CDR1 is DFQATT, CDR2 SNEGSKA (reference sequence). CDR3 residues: CSAYDGTSTDTQYF. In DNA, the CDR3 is TGCAGTGCCTATGACGGAACGAGCACAGATACGCAGTATTTT.

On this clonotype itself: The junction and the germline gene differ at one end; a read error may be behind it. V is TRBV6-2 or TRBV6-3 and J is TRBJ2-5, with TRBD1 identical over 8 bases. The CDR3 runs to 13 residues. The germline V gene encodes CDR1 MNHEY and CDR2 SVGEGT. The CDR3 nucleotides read TGTGTCAGCAGGAGGGACAGGCAAGAGACCCAGTACTTC. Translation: CVSRRDRQETQYF.

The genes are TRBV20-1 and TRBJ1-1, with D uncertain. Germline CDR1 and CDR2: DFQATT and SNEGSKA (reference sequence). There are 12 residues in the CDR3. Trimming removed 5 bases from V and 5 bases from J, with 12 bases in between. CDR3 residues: CSARSSGTEAFF. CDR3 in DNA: TGCAGTGCTCGATCCTCGGGAACTGAAGCTTTCTTT.

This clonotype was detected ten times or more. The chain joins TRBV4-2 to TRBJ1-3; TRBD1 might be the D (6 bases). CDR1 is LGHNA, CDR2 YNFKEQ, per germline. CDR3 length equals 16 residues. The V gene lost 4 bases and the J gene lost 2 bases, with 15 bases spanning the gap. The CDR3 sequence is CASSPLKGGAGNTIYF. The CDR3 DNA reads TGTGCCAGCAGCCCCCTAAAAGGGGGAGCTGGAAACACCATATATTTT.

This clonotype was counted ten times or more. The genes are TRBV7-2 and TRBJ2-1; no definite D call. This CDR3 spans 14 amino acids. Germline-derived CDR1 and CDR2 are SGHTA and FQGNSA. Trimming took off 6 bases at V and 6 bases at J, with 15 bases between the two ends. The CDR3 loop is CASRYILQSNEQFF. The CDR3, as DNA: TGTGCCAGCAGATACATCCTCCAATCCAATGAGCAGTTCTTC.

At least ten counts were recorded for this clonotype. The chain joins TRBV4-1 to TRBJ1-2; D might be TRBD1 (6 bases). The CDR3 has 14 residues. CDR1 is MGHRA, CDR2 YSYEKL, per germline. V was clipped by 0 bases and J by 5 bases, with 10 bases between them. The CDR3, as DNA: TGCGCCAGCAGCCAAGACAGGGGATTATATGGCTACACCTTC. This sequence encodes CASSQDRGLYGYTF.

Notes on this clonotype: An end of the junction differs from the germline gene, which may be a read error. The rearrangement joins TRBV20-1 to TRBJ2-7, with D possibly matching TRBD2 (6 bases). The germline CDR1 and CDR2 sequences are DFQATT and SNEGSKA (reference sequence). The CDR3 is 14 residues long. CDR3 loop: CSATNGSLSYEHYF. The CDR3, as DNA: TGCAGTGCCACCAACGGGAGCCTCTCCTACGAGCATTACTTC.

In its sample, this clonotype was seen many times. The chain's CDR3 is CASSLGQGGAEAFF. In DNA form, the CDR3 reads TGCGCCAGCAGCTTGGGACAGGGAGGCGCTGAAGCTTTCTTT. The chain joins TRBV5-1 to TRBJ1-1; TRBD1 agrees at 7 bases. Germline V lookup: CDR1 SGHRS, CDR2 YFSETQ. The V and J ends lost 0 bases and 6 bases, in that order; junction bases with no gene match: 5. This CDR3 comprises 14 residues.

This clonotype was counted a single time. DNA for the CDR3: TGTGCCAGCAGTTCGGGACTGCTTAGGTCCGAGCAGTACTTC. Its translation: CASSSGLLRSEQYF. The chain carries TRBV12-3 or TRBV12-4 and TRBJ2-7; tentatively, D is TRBD2 (6 bases). The CDR3 sequence is 14 residues long. V shed 4 bases and J shed 6 bases, with 16 bases lying between them.

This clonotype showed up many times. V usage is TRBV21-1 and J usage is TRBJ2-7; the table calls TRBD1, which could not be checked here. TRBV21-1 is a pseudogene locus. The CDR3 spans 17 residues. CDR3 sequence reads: CASSKKDCRTGRPEQYF. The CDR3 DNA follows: TGTGCCAGCAGCAAAAAAGACTGCCGGACAGGGCGCCCCGAGCAGTACTTC.

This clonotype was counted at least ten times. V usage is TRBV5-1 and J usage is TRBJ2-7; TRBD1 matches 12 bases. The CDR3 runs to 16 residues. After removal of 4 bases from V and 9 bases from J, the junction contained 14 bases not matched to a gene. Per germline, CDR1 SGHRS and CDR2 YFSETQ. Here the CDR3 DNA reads TGCGCCAGCAGCCCCTTTCTAGGGACAGGGGGCGCGAGGCAGTACTTC. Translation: CASSPFLGTGGARQYF.

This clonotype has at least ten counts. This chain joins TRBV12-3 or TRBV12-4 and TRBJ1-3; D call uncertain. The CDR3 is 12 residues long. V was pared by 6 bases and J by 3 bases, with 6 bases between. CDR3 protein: CASRRYGNTIYF. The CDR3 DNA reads TGTGCCAGCAGGAGATATGGAAACACCATATATTTT.

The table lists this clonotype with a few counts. DNA for the CDR3: TGTGCCAGCAGCGGACTAGTCGCCATTCAGTACTTC. It encodes CASSGLVAIQYF. V is TRBV6-2 or TRBV6-3 and J is TRBJ2-4; 7 bases align to TRBD2. The J segment lost 9 bases and the V segment lost 6 bases, leaving 5 bases of the junction unmatched. This CDR3 contains 12 residues. Germline CDR1 MNHEY, CDR2 SVGEGT.

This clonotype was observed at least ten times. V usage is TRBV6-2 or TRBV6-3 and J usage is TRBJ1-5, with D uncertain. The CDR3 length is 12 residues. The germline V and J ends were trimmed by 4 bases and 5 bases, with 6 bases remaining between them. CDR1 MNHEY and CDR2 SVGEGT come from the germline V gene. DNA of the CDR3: TGTGCCAGCAGTTCTCAGGATCAGCCCCAGCATTTT. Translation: CASSSQDQPQHF.